The clone carrying this TCR beta chain has a single count. This entry is derived from a study of blood T cell repertoires in COVID-19. The assay was immunoSEQ multiplex PCR, and TCRdb's table has in-frame clones only and misses some. This table has around 250,000 clones, about 88% appearing once. Material for sequencing was peripheral blood. This TCR derives from a woman in her 70s with active or convalescent COVID-19.

The CDR3 protein is CASSFTSGGTRDTQYF. As DNA, the CDR3 is TGTGCCAGCAGCTTTACTAGCGGGGGGACTCGAGATACGCAGTATTTT. V and J are TRBV3-1 (or the pseudogene TRBV3-2) and TRBJ2-3; 12 bases match TRBD2. Germline lookup yields CDR1 LGHDT and CDR2 YNNKEL (reference sequence). The CDR3 runs 16 residues. Trimming took 5 bases from V and 5 from J; bases not matched to a gene: 8.